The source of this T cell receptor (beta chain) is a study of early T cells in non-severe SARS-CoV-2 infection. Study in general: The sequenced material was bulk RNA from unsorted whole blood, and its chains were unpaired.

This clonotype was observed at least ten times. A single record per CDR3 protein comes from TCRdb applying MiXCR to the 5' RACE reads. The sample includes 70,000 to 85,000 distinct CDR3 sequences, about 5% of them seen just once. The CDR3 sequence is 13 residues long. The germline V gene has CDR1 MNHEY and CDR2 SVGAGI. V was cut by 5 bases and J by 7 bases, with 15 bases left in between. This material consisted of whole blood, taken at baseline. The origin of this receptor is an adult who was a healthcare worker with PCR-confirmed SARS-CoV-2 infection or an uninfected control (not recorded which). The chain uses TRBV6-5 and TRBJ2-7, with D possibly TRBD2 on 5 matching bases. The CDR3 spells CASSRIGISEQYF. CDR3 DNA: TGTGCCAGCAGTCGAATCGGGATCTCGGAGCAGTACTTC.